This T cell receptor (beta chain) was observed in a study of blood T cells in healthy people across ages. V lost 4 bases to trimming and J lost 1 base; unmatched junction nucleotides: 7. Germline values: CDR1 MNHEY, CDR2 SMNVEV (reference sequence). The CDR3 spans 16 residues. General study points: A greater number of naive CD4+ cells and higher diversity distinguished long-lived donors from aged donors.

Collection of roughly 10 milliliters of peripheral blood was performed for each donor. They isolated at least 7 million PBMCs from each sample. Concerning this clonotype itself: As yet, its antigen is unknown.

A second 7 to 11 cycle PCR used barcoded and J-beta primers. CDR3-containing paired-end reads numbered at least 2.5 million in each sample. TCRdb independently ran MiXCR on the 5' RACE reads; one entry per CDR3 protein. The sample consists of about 1,600,000 distinct CDR3 sequences, approximately 40% of them appearing once. This chain joins TRBV27 and TRBJ1-2; 9 bases map to TRBD1. Sequencing was performed on blood. This receptor was taken from a woman aged 18-30 years in good health. Written as DNA, the CDR3 is TGTGCCAGCAGTTACTCCGGGACAGGGATTAACTATGGCTACACCTTC. It specifies CASSYSGTGINYGYTF.